What follows describes a single TCR beta chain. This record comes from a study of shared T cell receptors in the human thymus. The CDR3 has 16 residues. CDR1 SEHNR and CDR2 FQNEAQ come from the germline V gene (reference sequence). Trimming left V 6 bases short and J 4 bases short, with 22 bases between. Assay: immunoSEQ multiplex PCR; the TCRdb copy retains only in-frame clones and omits some. The sample holds under 700,000 clones, about 80% seen once. These data are also associated with another study on human thymus T cells. From that paper: Serving as donors were healthy Finnish infants, each of whom was having open corrective surgery for congenital heart defects. Thymic tissue was derived from resections collected during corrective heart surgery. Repertoires from thymus and blood appeared to show biased V and J gene usage. Highly overlapping thymic repertoires among unrelated individuals were reported in related research.

The receptor was isolated from a boy younger than two with a congenital heart defect. The chain uses TRBV7-9 and TRBJ2-7, with D perhaps matching TRBD1 (5 bases). The sequenced material came from thymocytes. CDR3 protein: CASRGHGALSFYEQYF. In nucleotides, the CDR3 is TGTGCCAGCAGAGGACATGGGGCTCTAAGCTTTTACGAGCAGTACTTC. The entire variable domain, with the rest obtained from reference TRBV7-9 and TRBJ2-7, is as follows: DTGVSQNPRHKITKRGQNVTFRCDPISEHNRLYWYRQTLGQGPEFLTYFQNEAQLEKSRLLSDRFSAERPKGSFSTLEIQRTEQGDSAMYLCASRGHGALSFYEQYFGPGTRLTVT.